This T cell receptor (beta chain) emerged from a study of T cell responses to AZD1222 COVID-19 vaccine. General study results and limits: Of spike-specific TCRs, nearly half reportedly target regions left unmutated in variants. Just five or six AZD1222 recipients were seropositive at baseline. The study sampled repertoires only after the peak T cell response. White British ancestry dominated among donors, who included more females, and clonal diversity was possibly underestimated.

The count of this clone is one. Its antigen is unidentified. Generated by immunoSEQ multiplex PCR, the TCRdb table keeps only in-frame clones and is missing some. The sample has 100,000 to 150,000 clones, about 89% seen once; the top ten hold less than 30%. Deletions cut 2 bases from V and 0 bases from J, with 11 bases between. The CDR3 is 16 amino acids. Germline V lookup: CDR1 KGHSH, CDR2 LQKENI. This chain uses TRBV18 with TRBJ1-3; D call uncertain. The sample here was peripheral blood, taken on day 0 of AZD1222 vaccination. This TCR was sampled from an adult in good health. The CDR3 region has the DNA TGTGCCAGCTCACCAAGTCCGGGCAACTCTGGAAACACCATATATTTT. As protein: CASSPSPGNSGNTIYF.